Included here is one T cell receptor beta chain sequence, with context. This clonotype was observed a handful of times. It lacks a known antigen. No per-base quality is available; no much larger clone lies one base away. The library was built by means of RT-PCR. Sequenced using an Illumina HiSeq 2500. TCRdb handled the public reads itself, with Q25 trimming in fastp and clone calling in MiXCR, and kept productive beta chains. CDR3 protein sequences are deduplicated, and each keeps its most common genes and DNA. In all, the sample holds around 480,000 distinct CDR3 sequences, and approximately 9.9% of those were seen once. The ten biggest clones cover approximately 12% of the sample. The data originate from a study of response to subunit inactivated influenza vaccine (dated by TCRdb to 2017 to 2018). Study-wide context: Deep quantitative T cell receptor repertoire profiling was used in the study to track responses to a trivalent subunit inactivated influenza vaccine.

CDR1 and CDR2 are read off the germline V gene as SGHAT and FQNNGV. The CDR3 goes from the cysteine to the phenylalanine over 15 residues. The DNA shown is the 45-base CDR3, in frame from base 1. V sheds 5 bases and J sheds 3 bases, leaving 14 bases between their ends. This specimen's time point label, per the study, means: 45 days after influenza vaccine administration. General study outcomes and caveats: It was suggested by the authors that each seasonal influenza vaccination may recruit only a limited number of new T cells.

The TCR comes from a man between 45 and 60 years old who received an inactivated influenza vaccine. Donor details come from another sample of the same person, matched by shared clones. The sequencing used PBMCs from blood, collected roughly 46 days after vaccination. The rearranged chain carries TRBV11-2 and TRBJ2-1; TRBD2 is possibly the D segment (7 matching bases). This receptor carries the CDR3 CASSGRGRFYNEQFF. The DNA reads TGTGCCAGCAGCGGGCGGGGGCGGTTCTACAATGAGCAGTTCTTC.